A selection of T cell receptor beta chains follows, all from one sample in a study of T cell responses to AZD1222 COVID-19 vaccine. Clones were sequenced by immunoSEQ multiplex PCR, and TCRdb holds only the in-frame ones, with some missing. The table includes some 120,000 clones, roughly 93% detected once. The sample in question was peripheral blood, obtained on day 0 of AZD1222 vaccination. The receptors here all came from an adult in good health. Both conserved end residues are part of each CDR3. The D gene is left open where the match is weak. Size is omitted from some rows. Given values are once, few, many or a class for expanded clones.

abundance,v_gene,d_gene,CDR3aa
.,TRBV19,.,CASSIDREVSNTEAFF
.,TRBV24-1,.,CATSAAGAAGSAGELFF
once,TRBV4-3,.,CASSQQGTYEQYF
.,TRBV4-1,.,CASSQGTGNYGYTF
.,TRBV7-6,TRBD2,CASSLGAGATYEQYF
.,TRBV2,.,CASSLESTDTQYF
.,TRBV19,.,CASSTRTEQPQHF
.,TRBV27,.,CASSPLSNYGYTF
.,TRBV7-5,.,CARSLVMCEGYTF
.,TRBV5-1,TRBD1,CASSGTVNYGYTF
.,TRBV7-3,.,CASSLTPVGDTQYF
.,TRBV27,.,CASSWAYNSPLHF
once,TRBV5-1,TRBD1,CASSQDRGGEKLFF
.,TRBV6-1,TRBD2,CASREAGAGLFF
few,TRBV28,.,CASATGYTEAFF
.,TRBV19,.,CASKPGGGSQTQYF
.,TRBV19,.,CARDYGYTF